This T cell receptor (beta chain) is from a study of blood T cell repertoires in COVID-19. Turning to the study itself: Sources were T cells, B-cell-depleted T cells, or PBMCs; the material itself was cDNA or gDNA.

The CDR3 loop spans 14 amino acids. Deletions cut 11 bases from V and 0 bases from J, with 11 bases between. Germline CDR1 LNHDA, CDR2 SQIVND (reference sequence). Authors' analysis steps: Reference gene primer amplification gave nucleated cell count estimates. Profiled with immunoSEQ multiplex PCR; TCRdb holds only in-frame clones, not every one. V, J and clone size are taken as reported in that table, and D and trimming were inferred from the DNA itself. The sample shows 45,000 to 55,000 clones, 70% to 90% of them seen only once. This clone has just one count. What was sequenced was peripheral blood. The TCR comes from a human donor in a cohort sampled during active COVID-19. The chain carries TRBV19 and TRBJ1-6; D not certain. CDR3 region: CASAISSYNSPLHF. CDR3 DNA sequence: TGTGCCTCCGCAATTAGCTCCTATAATTCACCCCTCCACTTT.